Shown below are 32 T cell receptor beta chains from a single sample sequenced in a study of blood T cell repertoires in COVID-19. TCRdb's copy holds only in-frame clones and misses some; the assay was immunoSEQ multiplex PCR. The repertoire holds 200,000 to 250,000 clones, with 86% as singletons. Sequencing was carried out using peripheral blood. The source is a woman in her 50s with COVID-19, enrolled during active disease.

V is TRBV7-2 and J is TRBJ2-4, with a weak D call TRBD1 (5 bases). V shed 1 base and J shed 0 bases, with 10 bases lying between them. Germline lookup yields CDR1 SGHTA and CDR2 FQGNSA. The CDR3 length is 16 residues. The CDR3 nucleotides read TGTGCCAGCAGCTTAGTAAAACAGGTAGCCAAAAACATTCAGTACTTC. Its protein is CASSLVKQVAKNIQYF.

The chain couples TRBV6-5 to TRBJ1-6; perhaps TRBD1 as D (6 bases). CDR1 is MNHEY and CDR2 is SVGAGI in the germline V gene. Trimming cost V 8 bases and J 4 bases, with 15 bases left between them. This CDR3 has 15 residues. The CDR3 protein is CASHKGGRYNSPLHF. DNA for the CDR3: TGTGCCAGCCACAAGGGGGGGAGATATAATTCACCCCTCCACTTT.

CDR3 nucleotide sequence: TGTGCCAGTAGTATGGGGGCCGCCACTGAAGCTTTCTTT. Translation gives CASSMGAATEAFF. The chain uses TRBV19 and TRBJ1-1; possible D gene TRBD1, 6 bases. V was clipped by 3 bases and J by 4 bases, with 9 bases between them. This CDR3 is 13 amino acids long. CDR1 and CDR2 (germline): LNHDA, SQIVND (reference sequence).

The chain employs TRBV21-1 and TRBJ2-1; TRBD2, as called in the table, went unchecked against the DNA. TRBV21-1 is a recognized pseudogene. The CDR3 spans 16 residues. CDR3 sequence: CASSKEVIPAYNEQFF. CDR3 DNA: TGTGCCAGCAGCAAGGAGGTAATTCCCGCCTACAATGAGCAGTTCTTC.

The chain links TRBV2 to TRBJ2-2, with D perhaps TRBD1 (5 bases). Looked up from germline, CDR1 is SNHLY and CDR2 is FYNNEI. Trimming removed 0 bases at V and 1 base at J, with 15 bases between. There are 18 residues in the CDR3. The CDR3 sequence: CASSEARHRLRNTGELFF. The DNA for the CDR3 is TGTGCCAGCAGTGAAGCGCGGCACAGGCTGCGGAACACCGGGGAGCTGTTTTTT.

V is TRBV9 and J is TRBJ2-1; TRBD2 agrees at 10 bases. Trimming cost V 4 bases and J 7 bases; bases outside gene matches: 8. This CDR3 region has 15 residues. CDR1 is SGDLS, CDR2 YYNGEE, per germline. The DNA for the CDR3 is TGTGCCAGCAGCTTACTAGCGGGGTTAGGAAATGAGCAGTTCTTC. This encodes CASSLLAGLGNEQFF.

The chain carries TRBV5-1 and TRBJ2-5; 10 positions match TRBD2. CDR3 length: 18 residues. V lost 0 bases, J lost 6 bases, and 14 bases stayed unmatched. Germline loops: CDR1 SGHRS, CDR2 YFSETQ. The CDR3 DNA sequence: TGCGCCAGCAGCTTGGGAGTGGGGCTAGCGGGGGAGGAGAAGACCCAGTACTTC. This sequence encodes CASSLGVGLAGEEKTQYF.

Here the CDR3 DNA reads TGTGCCAGTAGTAACCCTCGCCTAGCGGGGGGGAAGGATGAGCAGTTCTTC. Its protein is CASSNPRLAGGKDEQFF. The chain couples TRBV19 to TRBJ2-1, with 12 bases that match TRBD2. Germline trimming cut 4 bases from V and 8 bases from J; bases unmatched to any gene: 12. The CDR3 runs 17 residues. CDR1 and CDR2 (germline): LNHDA, SQIVND (reference sequence).

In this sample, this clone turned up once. DNA of the CDR3: TGTGCCAGCCTCTTCGGGACTCCCGATGAAAAACTGTTTTTT. This gives the protein CASLFGTPDEKLFF. This chain links TRBV6-5 with TRBJ1-4; the D gene is possibly TRBD1 (5 bases). This CDR3 is 14 amino acids long. CDR1 is MNHEY, CDR2 SVGAGI, per germline. Deletions cut 8 bases from V and 6 bases from J, with 16 bases between.

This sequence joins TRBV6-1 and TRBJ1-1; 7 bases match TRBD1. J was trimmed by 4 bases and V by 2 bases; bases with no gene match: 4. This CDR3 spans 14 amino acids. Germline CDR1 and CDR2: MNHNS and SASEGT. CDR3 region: CASSESGGTTEAFF. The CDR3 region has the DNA TGTGCCAGCAGTGAATCAGGGGGGACCACTGAAGCTTTCTTT.

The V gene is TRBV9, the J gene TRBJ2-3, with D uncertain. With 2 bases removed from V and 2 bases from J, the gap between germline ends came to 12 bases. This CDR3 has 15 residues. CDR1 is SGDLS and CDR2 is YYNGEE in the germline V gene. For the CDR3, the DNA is TGTGCCAGCAGCGTTTCGCCCTTAGACACAGATACGCAGTATTTT. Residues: CASSVSPLDTDTQYF.

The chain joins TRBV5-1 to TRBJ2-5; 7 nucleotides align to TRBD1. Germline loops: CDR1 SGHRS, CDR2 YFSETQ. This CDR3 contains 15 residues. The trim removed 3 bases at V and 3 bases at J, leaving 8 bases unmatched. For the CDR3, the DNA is TGCGCCAGCAGCTGGTGGGACAGCGACGAAGAGACCCAGTACTTC. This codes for CASSWWDSDEETQYF.

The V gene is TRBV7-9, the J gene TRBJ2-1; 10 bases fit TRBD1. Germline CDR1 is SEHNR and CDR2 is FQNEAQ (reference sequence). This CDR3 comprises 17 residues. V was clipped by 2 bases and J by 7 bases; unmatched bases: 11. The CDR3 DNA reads TGTGCCAGCAGCTTAACGGGACAGGGGATGGGTGTGAATGAGCAGTTCTTC. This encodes CASSLTGQGMGVNEQFF.

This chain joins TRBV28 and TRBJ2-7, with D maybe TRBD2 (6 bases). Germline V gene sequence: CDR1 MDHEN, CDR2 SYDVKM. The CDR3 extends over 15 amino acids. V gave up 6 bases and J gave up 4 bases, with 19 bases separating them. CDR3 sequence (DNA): TGTGCCAGCAGCCTCCGGGGGTCGGTAGGTTACGAGCAGTACTTC. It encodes CASSLRGSVGYEQYF. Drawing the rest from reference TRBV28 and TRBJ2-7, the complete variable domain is DVKVTQSSRYLVKRTGEKVFLECVQDMDHENMFWYRQDPGLGLRLIYFSYDVKMKEKGDIPEGYSVSREKKERFSLILESASTNQTSMYLCASSLRGSVGYEQYFGPGTRLTVT.

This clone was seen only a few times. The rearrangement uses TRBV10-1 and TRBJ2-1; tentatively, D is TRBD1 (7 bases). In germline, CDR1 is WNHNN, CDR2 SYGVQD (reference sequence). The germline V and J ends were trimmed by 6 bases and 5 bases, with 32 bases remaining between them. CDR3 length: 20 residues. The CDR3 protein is CASRPFSSIVRGTEHNEQFF. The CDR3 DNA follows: TGCGCCAGCAGGCCTTTTTCCTCTATCGTCCGGGGGACAGAACACAATGAGCAGTTCTTC.

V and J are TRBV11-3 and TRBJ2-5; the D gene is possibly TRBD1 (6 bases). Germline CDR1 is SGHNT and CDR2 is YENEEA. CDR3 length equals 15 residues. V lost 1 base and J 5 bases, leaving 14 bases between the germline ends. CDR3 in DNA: TGTGCCAGCAGCTTAGGGTCAGGGGCGCGGGAGACCCAGTACTTC. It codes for CASSLGSGARETQYF.

CDR3 nucleotide sequence: TGTGCCAGCAAACTAGCGGGGGGGCTCACAGATACGCAGTATTTT. Residues: CASKLAGGLTDTQYF. The chain recombines TRBV7-2 with TRBJ2-3, with 13 nucleotides matching TRBD2. The ends lost 7 bases at V and 2 bases at J; junction bases unmatched: 3. Germline assignment: CDR1 SGHTA and CDR2 FQGNSA. This CDR3 region has 15 residues.

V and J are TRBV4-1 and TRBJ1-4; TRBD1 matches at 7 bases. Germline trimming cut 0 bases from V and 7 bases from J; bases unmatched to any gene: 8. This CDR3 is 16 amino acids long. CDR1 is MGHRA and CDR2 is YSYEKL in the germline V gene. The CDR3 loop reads CASSQDPAGGREKLFF. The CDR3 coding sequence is TGCGCCAGCAGCCAAGATCCGGCAGGGGGTCGTGAAAAACTGTTTTTT.

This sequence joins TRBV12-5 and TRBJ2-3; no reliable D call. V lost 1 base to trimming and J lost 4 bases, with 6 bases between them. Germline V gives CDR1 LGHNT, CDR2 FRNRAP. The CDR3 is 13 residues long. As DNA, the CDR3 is TGTGCTAGTGGTTTGGCGCCGGCAGATACGCAGTATTTT. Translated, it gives CASGLAPADTQYF.

CDR3: CASSQVGGLAADTQYF. The CDR3 nucleotides read TGTGCCAGCAGCCAAGTTGGGGGACTAGCGGCAGATACGCAGTATTTT. The V gene is TRBV3-1 (or the pseudogene TRBV3-2), the J gene TRBJ2-3; 11 bases are shared with TRBD2. The germline V gene encodes CDR1 LGHDT and CDR2 YNNKEL (reference sequence). J lost 4 bases, V lost 1 base, and 4 bases had no gene match. The CDR3 contains 16 residues.

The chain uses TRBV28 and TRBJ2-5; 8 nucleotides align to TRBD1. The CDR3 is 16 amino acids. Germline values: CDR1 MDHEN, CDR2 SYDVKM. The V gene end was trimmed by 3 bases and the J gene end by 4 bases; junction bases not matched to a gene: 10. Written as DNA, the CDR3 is TGTGCCAGCAGTTTTAGAACAGGGGGTAGGGGAGAGACCCAGTACTTC. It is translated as CASSFRTGGRGETQYF.

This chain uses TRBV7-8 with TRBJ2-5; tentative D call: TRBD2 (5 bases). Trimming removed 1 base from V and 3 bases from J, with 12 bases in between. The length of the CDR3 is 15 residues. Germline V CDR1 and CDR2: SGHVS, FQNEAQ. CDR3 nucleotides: TGTGCCAGCAGCTTAGAAGCGGACCGTGAAGAGACCCAGTACTTC. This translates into CASSLEADREETQYF.

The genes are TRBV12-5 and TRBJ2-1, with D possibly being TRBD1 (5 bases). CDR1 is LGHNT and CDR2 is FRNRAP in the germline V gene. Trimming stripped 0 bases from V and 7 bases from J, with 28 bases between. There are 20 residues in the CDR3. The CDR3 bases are TGTGCTAGTGGTTTGGTATTAGGGGAAGGGATGTGGGCCTTAGGGAATGAGCAGTTCTTC. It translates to CASGLVLGEGMWALGNEQFF.

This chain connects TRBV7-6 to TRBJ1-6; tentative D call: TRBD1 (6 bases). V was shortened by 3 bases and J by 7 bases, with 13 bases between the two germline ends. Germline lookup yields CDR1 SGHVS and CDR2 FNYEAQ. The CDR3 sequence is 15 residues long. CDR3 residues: CASSFRTDFNSPLHF. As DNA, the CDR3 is TGTGCCAGCAGCTTTAGGACAGACTTCAATTCACCCCTCCACTTT.

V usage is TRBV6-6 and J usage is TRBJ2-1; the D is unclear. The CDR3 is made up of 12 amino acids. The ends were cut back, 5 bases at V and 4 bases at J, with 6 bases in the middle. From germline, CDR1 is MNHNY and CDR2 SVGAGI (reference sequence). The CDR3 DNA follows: TGTGCCAGCAGTGCCGAGTACAATGAGCAGTTCTTC. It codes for CASSAEYNEQFF.

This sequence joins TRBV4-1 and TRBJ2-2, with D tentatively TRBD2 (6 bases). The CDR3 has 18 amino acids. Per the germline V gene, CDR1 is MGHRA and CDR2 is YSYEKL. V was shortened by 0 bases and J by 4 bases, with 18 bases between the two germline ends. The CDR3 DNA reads TGCGCCAGCAGCCAAGATCAGGCGGGGCTAACACTCACCGGGGAGCTGTTTTTT. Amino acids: CASSQDQAGLTLTGELFF.

CDR3 in amino acids: CASRVNQNYGYTF. CDR3 coding DNA: TGTGCCAGCCGGGTGAACCAAAACTATGGCTACACCTTC. V and J are TRBV6-5 and TRBJ1-2; D is unclear. The V and J ends lost 8 bases and 2 bases respectively, with 12 bases between them. The CDR3 totals 13 residues. From germline, CDR1 is MNHEY and CDR2 SVGAGI.

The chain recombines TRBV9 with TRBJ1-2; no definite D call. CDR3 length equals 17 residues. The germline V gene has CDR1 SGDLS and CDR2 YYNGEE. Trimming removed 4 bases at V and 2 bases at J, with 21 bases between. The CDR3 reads CASSSYPPGLPNYGYTF. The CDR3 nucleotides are TGTGCCAGCAGCTCCTACCCGCCCGGGTTACCAAACTATGGCTACACCTTC.

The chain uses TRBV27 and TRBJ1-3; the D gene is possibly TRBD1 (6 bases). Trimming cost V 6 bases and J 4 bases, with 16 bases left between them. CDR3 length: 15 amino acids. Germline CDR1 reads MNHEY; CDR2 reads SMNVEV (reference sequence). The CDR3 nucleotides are TGTGCCAGCAGCCCTACAGGGTCGGGAGGAAACACCATATATTTT. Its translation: CASSPTGSGGNTIYF.

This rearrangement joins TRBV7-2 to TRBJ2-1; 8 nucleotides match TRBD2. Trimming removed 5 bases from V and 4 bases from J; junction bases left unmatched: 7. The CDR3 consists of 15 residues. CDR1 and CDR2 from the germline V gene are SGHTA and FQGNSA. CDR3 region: CASSLLADSYNEQFF. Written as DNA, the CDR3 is TGTGCCAGCAGCCTACTAGCGGATTCTTACAATGAGCAGTTCTTC.

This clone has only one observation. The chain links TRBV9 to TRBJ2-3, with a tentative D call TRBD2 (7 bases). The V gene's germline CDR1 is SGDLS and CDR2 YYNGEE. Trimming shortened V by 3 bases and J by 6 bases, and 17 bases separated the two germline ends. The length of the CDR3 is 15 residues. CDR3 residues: CASSEQGRGQDTQYF. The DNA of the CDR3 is TGTGCCAGCAGCGAGCAGGGGCGGGGGCAGGATACGCAGTATTTT.

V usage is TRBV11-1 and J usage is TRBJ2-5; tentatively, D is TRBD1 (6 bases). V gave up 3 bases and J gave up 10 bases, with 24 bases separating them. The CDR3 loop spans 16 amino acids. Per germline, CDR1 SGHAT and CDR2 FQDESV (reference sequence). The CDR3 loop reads CASSLRLRGAASGQYF. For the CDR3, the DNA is TGTGCCAGCAGCTTGAGGCTCAGGGGAGCCGCTTCAGGCCAGTACTTC.